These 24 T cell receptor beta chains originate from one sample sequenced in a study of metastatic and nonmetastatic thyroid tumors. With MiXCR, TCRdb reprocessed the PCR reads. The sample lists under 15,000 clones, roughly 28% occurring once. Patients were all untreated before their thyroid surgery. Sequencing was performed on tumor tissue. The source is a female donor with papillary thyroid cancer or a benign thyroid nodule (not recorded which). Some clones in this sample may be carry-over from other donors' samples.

CDR3 residues: CSARQSKGSGNSYNEQFF. CDR3 bases: TGCAGTGCTAGACAATCGAAGGGTAGCGGGAACTCCTACAATGAGCAGTTCTTC. The chain carries TRBV20-1 and TRBJ2-1, with 8 bases identical to TRBD2. This CDR3 is built from 18 residues. Germline CDR1 and CDR2: DFQATT and SNEGSKA (reference sequence). After removal of 2 bases from V and 0 bases from J, the junction contained 12 bases not matched to a gene.

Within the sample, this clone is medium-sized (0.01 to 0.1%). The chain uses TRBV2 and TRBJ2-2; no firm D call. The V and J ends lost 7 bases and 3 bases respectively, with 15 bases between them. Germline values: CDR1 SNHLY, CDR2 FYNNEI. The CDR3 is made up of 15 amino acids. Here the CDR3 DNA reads TGTGCCAGCACCGACGCCAAAGGATACACCGGGGAGCTGTTTTTT. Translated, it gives CASTDAKGYTGELFF.

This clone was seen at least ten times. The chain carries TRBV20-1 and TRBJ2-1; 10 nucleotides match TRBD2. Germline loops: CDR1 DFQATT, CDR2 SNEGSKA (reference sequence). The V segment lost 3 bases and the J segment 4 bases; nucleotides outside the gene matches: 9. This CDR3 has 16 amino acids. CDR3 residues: CSARALTSGAYNEQFF. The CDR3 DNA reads TGCAGTGCTAGGGCCTTAACTAGCGGGGCGTACAATGAGCAGTTCTTC.

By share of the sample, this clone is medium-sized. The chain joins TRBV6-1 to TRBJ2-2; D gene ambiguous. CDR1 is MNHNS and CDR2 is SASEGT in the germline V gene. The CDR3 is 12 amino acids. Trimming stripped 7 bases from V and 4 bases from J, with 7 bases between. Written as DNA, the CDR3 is TGTGCCAGCACCGAGTCCACCGGGGAGCTGTTTTTT. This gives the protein CASTESTGELFF.

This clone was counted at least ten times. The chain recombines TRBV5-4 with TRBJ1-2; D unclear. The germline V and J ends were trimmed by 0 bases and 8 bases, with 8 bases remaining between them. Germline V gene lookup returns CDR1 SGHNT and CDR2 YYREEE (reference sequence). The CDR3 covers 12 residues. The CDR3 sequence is CASSLDSAGYTF. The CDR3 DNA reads TGTGCCAGCAGCTTGGATTCCGCAGGCTACACCTTC.

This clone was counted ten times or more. The CDR3 reads CASSSLEGLAVPANTGELFF. The CDR3 DNA sequence: TGTGCCAGCAGCTCCTTGGAGGGACTAGCGGTTCCCGCGAACACCGGGGAGCTGTTTTTT. The chain recombines TRBV7-1 with TRBJ2-2, with 11 positions matching TRBD2. TRBV7-1 is filed as an ORF, its function uncertain. After removal of 3 bases from V and 0 bases from J, the junction contained 12 bases not matched to a gene. The CDR3 consists of 20 residues.

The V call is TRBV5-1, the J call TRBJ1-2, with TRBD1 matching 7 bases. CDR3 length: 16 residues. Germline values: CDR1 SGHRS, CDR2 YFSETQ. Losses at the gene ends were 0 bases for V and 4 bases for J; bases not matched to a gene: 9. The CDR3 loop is CASSLVLGQRIYGYTF. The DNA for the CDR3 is TGCGCCAGCAGCTTGGTCTTGGGACAGAGGATCTATGGCTACACCTTC. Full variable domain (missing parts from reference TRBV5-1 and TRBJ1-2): KAGVTQTPRYLIKTRGQQVTLSCSPISGHRSVSWYQQTPGQGLQFLFEYFSETQRNKGNFPGRFSGRQFSNSRSEMNVSTLELGDSALYLCASSLVLGQRIYGYTFGSGTRLTVV.

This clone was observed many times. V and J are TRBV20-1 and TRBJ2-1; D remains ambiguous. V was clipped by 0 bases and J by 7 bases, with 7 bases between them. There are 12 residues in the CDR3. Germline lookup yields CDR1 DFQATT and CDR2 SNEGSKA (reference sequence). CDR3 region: CSARDYGNEQFF. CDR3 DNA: TGCAGTGCTAGAGATTACGGGAATGAGCAGTTCTTC.

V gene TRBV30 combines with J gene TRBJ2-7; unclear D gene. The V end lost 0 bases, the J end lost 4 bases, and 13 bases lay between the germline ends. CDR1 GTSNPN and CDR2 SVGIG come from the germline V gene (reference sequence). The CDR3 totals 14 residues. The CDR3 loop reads CAWSVVNGLYEQYF. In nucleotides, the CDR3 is TGTGCCTGGAGTGTAGTTAACGGTCTATACGAGCAGTACTTC.

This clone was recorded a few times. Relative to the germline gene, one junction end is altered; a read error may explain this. In DNA, the CDR3 is TGTGCCGGCAGCTCCTTTGGTGGGAACGAGCAGTACTTC. Its translation: CAGSSFGGNEQYF. The chain has TRBV11-3 and TRBJ2-7, with no clear D. CDR1 and CDR2 from the germline V gene are SGHNT and YENEEA. This CDR3 has 13 residues.

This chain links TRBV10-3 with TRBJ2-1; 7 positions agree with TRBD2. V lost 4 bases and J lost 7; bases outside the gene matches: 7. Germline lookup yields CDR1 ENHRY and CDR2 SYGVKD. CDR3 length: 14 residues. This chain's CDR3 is CAISGKREVNEQFF. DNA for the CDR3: TGTGCCATCAGTGGTAAGCGGGAAGTGAATGAGCAGTTCTTC.

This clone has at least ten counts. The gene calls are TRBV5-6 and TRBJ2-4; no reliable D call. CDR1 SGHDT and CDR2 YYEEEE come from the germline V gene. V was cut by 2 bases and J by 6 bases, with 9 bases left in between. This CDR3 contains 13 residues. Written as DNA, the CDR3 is TGTGCCAGCAGCTTTGGCAGCTCAAACATTCAGTACTTC. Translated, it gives CASSFGSSNIQYF.

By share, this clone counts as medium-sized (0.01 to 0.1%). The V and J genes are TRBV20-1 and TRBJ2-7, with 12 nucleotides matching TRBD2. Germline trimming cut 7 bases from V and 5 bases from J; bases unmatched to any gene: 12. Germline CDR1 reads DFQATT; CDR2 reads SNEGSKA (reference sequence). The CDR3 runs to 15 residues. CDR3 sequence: CSGEIGLAGLDEQYF. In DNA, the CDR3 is TGCAGTGGGGAAATCGGACTAGCGGGACTGGACGAGCAGTACTTC.

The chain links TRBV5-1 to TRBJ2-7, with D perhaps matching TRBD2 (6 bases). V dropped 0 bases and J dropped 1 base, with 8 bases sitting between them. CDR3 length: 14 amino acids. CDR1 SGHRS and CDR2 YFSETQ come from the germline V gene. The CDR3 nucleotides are TGCGCCAGCAGCTTGGTTAGCGGTTCCTACGAGCAGTACTTC. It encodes CASSLVSGSYEQYF.

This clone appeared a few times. In nucleotides, the CDR3 is TGTGCCTGTGGCAGTTTCCGGTGTGAAAAACTGTTTTTT. Encoded protein: CACGSFRCEKLFF. The V gene is TRBV30, the J gene TRBJ1-4; D unresolved. V was shortened by 6 bases and J by 7 bases, with 15 bases between the two germline ends. The CDR3 has 13 amino acids. Looked up from germline, CDR1 is GTSNPN and CDR2 is SVGIG (reference sequence).

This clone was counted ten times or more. CDR3 DNA sequence: TGCGCCAGCAGCTTGGTTAGCGGCGAGCAGTTCTTC. Residues: CASSLVSGEQFF. The V and J genes are TRBV5-1 and TRBJ2-1; a weak D match, TRBD2 (6 bases). The germline V gene has CDR1 SGHRS and CDR2 YFSETQ. The CDR3 loop spans 12 amino acids. The ends were cut back, 0 bases at V and 10 bases at J, with 8 bases in the middle.

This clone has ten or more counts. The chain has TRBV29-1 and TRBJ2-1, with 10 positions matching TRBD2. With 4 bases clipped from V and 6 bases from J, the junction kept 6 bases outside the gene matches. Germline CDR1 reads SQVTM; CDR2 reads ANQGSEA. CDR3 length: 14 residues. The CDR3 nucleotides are TGCAGCGTTGCATTTAGCGGGAGGCCCAATGAGCAGTTCTTC. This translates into CSVAFSGRPNEQFF.

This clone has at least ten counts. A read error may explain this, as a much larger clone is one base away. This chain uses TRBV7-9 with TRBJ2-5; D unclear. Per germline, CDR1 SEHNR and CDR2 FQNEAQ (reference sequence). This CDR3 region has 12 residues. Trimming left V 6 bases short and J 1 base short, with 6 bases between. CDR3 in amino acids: CASSSVQETQYF. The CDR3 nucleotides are TGTGCCAGCAGTTCTGTCCAAGAGACCCAGTACTTC.

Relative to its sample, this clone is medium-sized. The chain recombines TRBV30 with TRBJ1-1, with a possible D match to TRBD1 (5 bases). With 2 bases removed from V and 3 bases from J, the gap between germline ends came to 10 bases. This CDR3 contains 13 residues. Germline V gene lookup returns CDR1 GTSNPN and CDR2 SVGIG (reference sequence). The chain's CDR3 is CAWSRQTHTEAFF. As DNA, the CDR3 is TGTGCCTGGAGTCGACAGACTCACACTGAAGCTTTCTTT.

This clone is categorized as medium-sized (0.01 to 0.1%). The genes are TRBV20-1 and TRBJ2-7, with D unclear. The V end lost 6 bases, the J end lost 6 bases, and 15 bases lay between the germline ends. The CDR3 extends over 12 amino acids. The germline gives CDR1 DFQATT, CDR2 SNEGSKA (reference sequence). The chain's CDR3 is CSANADRGEQYF. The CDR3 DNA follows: TGCAGTGCCAATGCAGACCGTGGCGAGCAGTACTTC.

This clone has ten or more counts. CDR3 sequence: CASRDRDRGYGYTF. The CDR3 region has the DNA TGTGCCAGTAGGGACAGGGATCGGGGCTATGGCTACACCTTC. This chain uses TRBV19 with TRBJ1-2; TRBD1 agrees at 8 bases. The CDR3 extends over 14 amino acids. Losses at the gene ends were 6 bases for V and 4 bases for J; bases not matched to a gene: 7. Germline values: CDR1 LNHDA, CDR2 SQIVND (reference sequence).

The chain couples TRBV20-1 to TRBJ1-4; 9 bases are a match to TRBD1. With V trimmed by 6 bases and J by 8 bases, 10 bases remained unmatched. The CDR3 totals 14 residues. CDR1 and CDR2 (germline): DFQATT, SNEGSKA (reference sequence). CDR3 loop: CSAHETGGFEKLFF. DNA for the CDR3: TGCAGTGCCCATGAGACAGGGGGGTTCGAAAAACTGTTTTTT.

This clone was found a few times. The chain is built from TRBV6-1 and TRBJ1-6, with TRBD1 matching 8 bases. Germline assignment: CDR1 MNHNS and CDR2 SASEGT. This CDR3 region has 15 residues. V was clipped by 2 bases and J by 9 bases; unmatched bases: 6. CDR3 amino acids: CASSEKTGEGSPLHF. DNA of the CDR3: TGTGCCAGCAGTGAAAAGACAGGGGAAGGTTCACCCCTCCACTTT.

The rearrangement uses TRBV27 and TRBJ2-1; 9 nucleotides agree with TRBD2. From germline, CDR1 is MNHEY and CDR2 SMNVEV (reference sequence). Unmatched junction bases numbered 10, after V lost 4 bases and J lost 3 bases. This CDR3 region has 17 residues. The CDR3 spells CASSSPLAGLRYNEQFF. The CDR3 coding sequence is TGTGCCAGCAGTTCCCCTCTAGCGGGATTACGCTACAATGAGCAGTTCTTC.